Listed below are T cell receptor beta chains from one sample, sequenced in a study of early T cells in non-severe SARS-CoV-2 infection. Each CDR3 protein gets one entry after TCRdb re-called the 5' RACE reads with MiXCR. The table shows about 30,000 distinct CDR3 sequences, with roughly 5.8% occurring only once. The specimen sequenced was whole blood. The receptors stem from an adult who was a healthcare worker with PCR-confirmed SARS-CoV-2 infection or an uninfected control (not recorded which). Each CDR3 is given without its conserved first and last residue. Fields, in order: V gene, CDR3 protein.

TRBV29-1 | SVSRGDETQY
TRBV15 | ATSATQGREQPQH
TRBV14 | ASSQTGYEQY
TRBV20-1 | SASATSGGDYNEQF
TRBV5-1 | ASSSSGRNNIQY
TRBV12-3/TRBV12-4 | ASSLQGYYGYT
TRBV6-6 | ASSYDRGGSLGEQF
TRBV3-1 | ASSQDVGEGNTEAF
TRBV5-1 | ASSLEGESYGYT
TRBV7-9 | ASSAVGQVEQF